These 20 T cell receptor beta chains share one sample of origin, sequenced in a study of cytomegalovirus exposure and HLA in healthy donors. The PCR used 60 Vbeta and 13 Jbeta primers. TCRdb's copy holds only in-frame clones and misses some; the assay was immunoSEQ multiplex PCR. The table includes 190,000 or so clones, 82% detected once. The sample consisted of PBMCs. Source of these receptors: a boy between 2 and 10 years old in good health and CMV-seronegative.

The chain carries TRBV7-2 and TRBJ2-7; D is possibly TRBD1 (5 bases). CDR3 length equals 15 residues. Germline V lookup: CDR1 SGHTA, CDR2 FQGNSA. Between the trimmed V and J ends, which lost 5 bases and 4 bases, there was a span of 18 bases. DNA of the CDR3: TGTGCCAGCAGCGCAGCCAGGGTTTTCGGATACGAGCAGTACTTC. This encodes CASSAARVFGYEQYF. The full variable domain, completed using reference TRBV7-2 and TRBJ2-7, is GAGVSQSPSNKVTEKGKDVELRCDPISGHTALYWYRQSLGQGLEFLIYFQGNSAPDKSGLPSDRFSAERTGGSVSTLTIQRTQQEDSAVYLCASSAARVFGYEQYFGPGTRLTVT.

This sequence joins TRBV7-9 and TRBJ2-1, with a tentative D call TRBD2 (7 bases). Between the trimmed V and J ends, which lost 7 bases and 6 bases, there was a span of 16 bases. The CDR3 has 14 residues. Germline CDR1 reads SEHNR; CDR2 reads FQNEAQ (reference sequence). CDR3 coding DNA: TGTGCCAGCATCCGGGCAGGGGAGGGCAATGAGCAGTTCTTC. It translates to CASIRAGEGNEQFF.

V gene TRBV7-8 combines with J gene TRBJ2-3; 9 bases fit TRBD2. After removal of 1 base from V and 2 bases from J, the junction contained 7 bases not matched to a gene. The CDR3 runs 17 residues. CDR1 is SGHVS, CDR2 FQNEAQ, per germline. The CDR3 DNA is TGTGCCAGCAGCTTAGAATGGCTAGCGGGGATCACAGATACGCAGTATTTT. Encoded protein: CASSLEWLAGITDTQYF.

This clone has just a few counts. This sequence joins TRBV7-9 and TRBJ2-6; 12 nucleotides line up with TRBD1. J lost 3 bases, V lost 5 bases, and 11 bases had no gene match. CDR1 is SEHNR, CDR2 FQNEAQ, per germline (reference sequence). There are 19 residues in the CDR3. The CDR3 sequence: CASSTPVGQGAFGANVLTF. CDR3 nucleotide sequence: TGTGCCAGCAGCACCCCCGTGGGACAGGGGGCGTTTGGGGCCAACGTCCTGACTTTC.

The CDR3 coding sequence is TGTGCCAGCAGCCAAGCTATTGGGTTAGCGGGGGTCGAGCAGTACTTC. This gives the protein CASSQAIGLAGVEQYF. J is TRBJ2-7 and V is TRBV14; 9 bases agree with TRBD2. The ends lost 1 base at V and 6 bases at J; junction bases unmatched: 10. The CDR3 extends over 16 amino acids. The germline V gene has CDR1 SGHDN and CDR2 FVKESK.

The chain links TRBV4-1 to TRBJ1-1; D is unclear. This CDR3 has 14 residues. Trimming shortened V by 4 bases and J by 0 bases, and 9 bases separated the two germline ends. From germline, CDR1 is MGHRA and CDR2 YSYEKL. The CDR3 is CASSPGVMNTEAFF. DNA for the CDR3: TGCGCCAGCAGCCCGGGAGTAATGAACACTGAAGCTTTCTTT.

This clone was counted a single time. This sequence joins TRBV9 and TRBJ2-3; 8 positions agree with TRBD2. CDR3 length equals 16 residues. The V gene's germline CDR1 is SGDLS and CDR2 YYNGEE. Trimming took 4 bases from V and 7 from J; bases not matched to a gene: 14. The CDR3 DNA is TGTGCCAGCAGCCCTTCTGGCGGGGGGACCTTTTATACGCAGTATTTT. Its translation: CASSPSGGGTFYTQYF. The full variable domain, completed using reference TRBV9 and TRBJ2-3, is DSGVTQTPKHLITATGQRVTLRCSPRSGDLSVYWYQQSLDQGLQFLIQYYNGEERAKGNILERFSAQQFPDLHSELNLSSLELGDSALYFCASSPSGGGTFYTQYFGPGTRLTVL.

On this clone: In the same sample, other DNA sequences code for this CDR3. This chain joins TRBV9 and TRBJ2-5; TRBD2 matches at 8 bases. Germline CDR1 SGDLS, CDR2 YYNGEE. With V trimmed by 3 bases and J by 4 bases, 5 bases remained unmatched. The CDR3 covers 14 residues. CDR3 nucleotide sequence: TGTGCCAGCAGCGCGGGGGGGGTTGGAGAGACCCAGTACTTC. Residues: CASSAGGVGETQYF.

The gene calls are TRBV2 and TRBJ2-1; 13 nucleotides line up with TRBD2. Losses at the gene ends were 6 bases for V and 8 bases for J; bases not matched to a gene: 19. CDR1 is SNHLY and CDR2 is FYNNEI in the germline V gene. This CDR3 spans 19 amino acids. The DNA for the CDR3 is TGTGCCAGCAGGGGAACCCGGACTAGCGGGGGCCTCTTGGGGGATGAGCAGTTCTTC. This translates into CASRGTRTSGGLLGDEQFF.

The chain uses TRBV18 and TRBJ2-3; perhaps TRBD1 as D (7 bases). CDR1 is KGHSH and CDR2 is LQKENI in the germline V gene. There are 16 residues in the CDR3. The V and J ends lost 8 bases and 2 bases respectively, with 20 bases between them. DNA for the CDR3: TGTGCCAGCGCGGAGGGGGCAGGGAAATACACAGATACGCAGTATTTT. The encoded protein is CASAEGAGKYTDTQYF.

This clone has a handful of counts. The chain combines TRBV10-3 with TRBJ1-1; D is unresolved. This CDR3 has 12 amino acids. Trimming removed 4 bases at V and 1 base at J, with 4 bases between. CDR1 and CDR2 (germline): ENHRY, SYGVKD. This chain's CDR3 is CAISVQNTEAFF. The CDR3, as DNA: TGTGCCATCAGTGTTCAGAACACTGAAGCTTTCTTT.

The table lists this clone with a count of one. The chain combines TRBV13 with TRBJ2-5; D remains unclear. The germline CDR1 and CDR2 sequences are PRHDT and FYEKMQ (reference sequence). The CDR3 spans 14 residues. V shed 6 bases and J shed 6 bases, with 17 bases lying between them. CDR3 sequence: CASSSRVSPQTQYF. The DNA of the CDR3 is TGTGCCAGCAGTTCCCGGGTCTCCCCCCAGACCCAGTACTTC.

A remark on this clone: Other DNA variants within this sample encode the same CDR3. V and J are TRBV5-6 and TRBJ1-2; D is unresolved. The CDR3 covers 14 residues. V lost 1 base and J 0 bases, leaving 7 bases between the germline ends. Per the germline V gene, CDR1 is SGHDT and CDR2 is YYEEEE. The CDR3 sequence is CASSLMQTNYGYTF. CDR3 sequence (DNA): TGTGCCAGCAGCTTGATGCAGACTAACTATGGCTACACCTTC.

The genes are TRBV4-2 and TRBJ2-7; 7 bases map to TRBD1. Germline V gene lookup returns CDR1 LGHNA and CDR2 YNFKEQ. The V segment lost 1 base and the J segment 2 bases; nucleotides outside the gene matches: 2. The CDR3 is 14 residues long. CDR3 nucleotides: TGTGCCAGCAGCCAAGGACAGGGAACCTACGAGCAGTACTTC. This codes for CASSQGQGTYEQYF.

DNA for the CDR3: TGTGCCAGCAGCGCCCGTTTGAACACTGAAGCTTTCTTT. Translation: CASSARLNTEAFF. This chain joins TRBV9 and TRBJ1-1; unclear D gene. The germline V and J ends were trimmed by 3 bases and 0 bases, with 6 bases remaining between them. Looked up from germline, CDR1 is SGDLS and CDR2 is YYNGEE. The CDR3 runs 13 residues.

This clone is a singleton in its sample. CDR3 DNA sequence: TGTGCCAGCAGCGTAGAGAGGAACACTGAAGCTTTCTTT. Residues: CASSVERNTEAFF. This sequence joins TRBV9 and TRBJ1-1; no firm D call. Germline V CDR1 and CDR2: SGDLS, YYNGEE. With 0 bases removed from V and 1 base from J, the gap between germline ends came to 4 bases. The CDR3 length is 13 residues.

The chain has TRBV7-2 and TRBJ1-1; 10 bases fit TRBD1. The CDR3 totals 14 residues. CDR1 is SGHTA and CDR2 is FQGNSA in the germline V gene. Trimming took 5 bases from V and 4 from J; bases not matched to a gene: 4. CDR3 residues: CASSQRTGGTEAFF. The CDR3 DNA reads as TGTGCCAGCAGCCAGAGGACAGGGGGCACTGAAGCTTTCTTT.

The chain employs TRBV2 and TRBJ2-7, with 7 bases identical to TRBD1. The V and J ends lost 6 bases and 2 bases, in that order; junction bases with no gene match: 7. CDR3 length: 14 amino acids. CDR1 and CDR2 from the germline V gene are SNHLY and FYNNEI. CDR3 coding DNA: TGTGCCAGCAGCGGGACAGACCCTACCTACGAGCAGTACTTC. It specifies CASSGTDPTYEQYF.

The V and J genes are TRBV7-9 and TRBJ1-2, with D unclear. This CDR3 contains 15 residues. Between the trimmed V and J ends, which lost 0 bases and 4 bases, there was a span of 12 bases. Per germline, CDR1 SEHNR and CDR2 FQNEAQ (reference sequence). The CDR3 nucleotides are TGTGCCAGCAGCTTAGCGGAGGGAGGCCCCTATGGCTACACCTTC. It specifies CASSLAEGGPYGYTF.

The rearrangement joins TRBV7-2 to TRBJ1-3, with D maybe TRBD1 (5 bases). The CDR3 totals 16 residues. CDR1 SGHTA and CDR2 FQGNSA come from the germline V gene. V was trimmed by 0 bases and J by 0 bases, leaving 9 bases between them. CDR3: CASSLAAGFSGNTIYF. The CDR3 DNA follows: TGTGCCAGCAGCTTAGCGGCAGGGTTCTCTGGAAACACCATATATTTT.